The rows below give T cell receptor beta chains drawn from one sample of a study of blood T cells in healthy people across ages. TCRdb called the 5' RACE reads again in MiXCR, with one record for every CDR3 protein. The table includes hundreds of thousands of distinct CDR3 sequences, around 48% detected once. Sequencing was carried out using blood. These receptors all come from an elderly man in good health. CDR3s leave out the opening cysteine and the closing phenylalanine or tryptophan.

length: 12
J: TRBJ2-7
V: TRBV6-2/TRBV6-3
CDR3: ASQWTSVSYEQY

length: 12
J: TRBJ1-6
V: TRBV6-1
CDR3: ASKGTGHNSPLH

length: 10
J: TRBJ2-3
V: TRBV20-1
CDR3: SASNSGRAKY

length: 13
J: TRBJ1-1
V: TRBV5-1
CDR3: ASSLAQTGKTEAF

length: 15
J: TRBJ2-3
V: TRBV4-3
CDR3: ASSQDPSGGTTDTQY

length: 11
J: TRBJ1-1
V: TRBV20-1
CDR3: SATGGLNTEAF

length: 13
J: TRBJ2-5
V: TRBV28
CDR3: ASSFATSGSETQY

length: 11
J: TRBJ2-1
V: TRBV10-3
CDR3: AISGSGANEQF

length: 12
J: TRBJ1-5
V: TRBV4-1
CDR3: ASSQEVGGQPQH

length: 13
J: TRBJ1-1
V: TRBV7-9
CDR3: ASSLAGPLNTEAF

length: 15
J: TRBJ2-3
V: TRBV6-6
CDR3: ASSYSLDREGPDTQY

length: 13
J: TRBJ2-1
V: TRBV7-9
CDR3: ASSPLAGGPNEQF

length: 9
J: TRBJ2-1
V: TRBV20-1
CDR3: SATGNNEQF

length: 11
J: TRBJ1-2
V: TRBV6-5
CDR3: ASSYGTGTGYT

length: 15
J: TRBJ1-4
V: TRBV5-5
CDR3: ASSSGTDHATNEKLF

length: 15
J: TRBJ1-5
V: TRBV6-2/TRBV6-3
CDR3: ASSYQEGQGNNQPQH

length: 13
J: TRBJ2-7
V: TRBV12-3/TRBV12-4
CDR3: ASSFGSGSSYEQY

length: 9
J: TRBJ2-5
V: TRBV20-1
CDR3: SAEDQETQY

length: 10
J: TRBJ2-7
V: TRBV20-1
CDR3: SATGGLYEQY

length: 12
J: TRBJ1-5
V: TRBV10-3
CDR3: AISDSAWNQPQH

length: 12
J: TRBJ1-6
V: TRBV6-4
CDR3: ASSPDSRGSPLH

length: 12
J: TRBJ1-5
V: TRBV6-6
CDR3: ASSSPEQRGPQH

length: 12
J: TRBJ2-7
V: TRBV11-2
CDR3: ASSPIGDRYEQY

length: 11
J: TRBJ2-2
V: TRBV5-1
CDR3: ASSIQGAGELF

length: 9
J: TRBJ2-7
V: TRBV20-1
CDR3: SARIAGEQY

length: 11
J: TRBJ1-2
V: TRBV20-1
CDR3: SAIRSEGYGYT

length: 13
J: TRBJ2-1
V: TRBV11-2
CDR3: ASSVDSGGYNEQF

length: 13
J: TRBJ2-7
V: TRBV7-9
CDR3: ASSLVVLAAPEQY

length: 11
J: TRBJ1-5
V: TRBV10-1
CDR3: ASSDYGDQPQH

length: 12
J: NA
V: TRBV4-2
CDR3: ASSQDLVTYEQY

length: 13
J: TRBJ1-2
V: TRBV7-2
CDR3: ASSFVQGSNYGYT

length: 13
J: TRBJ1-1
V: TRBV6-5
CDR3: ASSYSNRANTEAF

length: 10
J: TRBJ2-1
V: TRBV7-2
CDR3: ASSLAPAEQF

length: 14
J: TRBJ1-2
V: TRBV27
CDR3: ASSLSGGARNYGYT

length: 14
J: TRBJ2-2
V: TRBV24-1
CDR3: ATSDRQASNTGELF

length: 15
J: TRBJ2-1
V: TRBV18
CDR3: ASSPLDRTGSYNEQF

length: 13
J: TRBJ1-6
V: TRBV4-1
CDR3: ASSQDGQYNSPLH